These T cell receptor beta chains were read from a single sample in a study of T cell repertoires in cytomegalovirus infection. TCRdb redid the calling of the reads with MiXCR, one entry per CDR3 protein. Of approximately 550,000 distinct CDR3 sequences listed, approximately 16% were seen once; the top ten hold 20% to 30%. What was sequenced was CD8+ T cells from PBMCs. All receptors derive from a human donor in good health (CMV status not recorded). Some clones in this sample may be carry-over from other donors' samples. Both conserved end residues are part of each CDR3. Each record gives: J gene, V gene, clone size, D gene, CDR3 protein, CDR3 DNA. A D gene is named only where the DNA matches it firmly. Expanded clones get a size class; other rows say once, few or many, or leave the size out.

J gene: TRBJ2-3; V gene: TRBV29-1; clone size: .; D gene: TRBD2; CDR3 protein: CSVFGGRASTDTQYF; CDR3 DNA: TGCAGCGTTTTTGGCGGGAGGGCCTCCACAGATACGCAGTATTTT
J gene: TRBJ2-5; V gene: TRBV25-1; clone size: few; D gene: .; CDR3 protein: CATRRGQETQYF; CDR3 DNA: TGTGCCACCCGGAGAGGGCAAGAGACCCAGTACTTC
J gene: TRBJ1-1; V gene: TRBV5-1; clone size: few; D gene: TRBD1; CDR3 protein: CASSPPTGPGTEAFF; CDR3 DNA: TGCGCCAGCAGCCCGCCGACAGGGCCGGGGACTGAAGCTTTCTTT
J gene: TRBJ1-1; V gene: TRBV6-1; clone size: few; D gene: .; CDR3 protein: CASRGGGGNTEAFF; CDR3 DNA: TGTGCCAGCAGGGGGGGGGGCGGAAACACTGAAGCTTTCTTT
J gene: TRBJ1-2; V gene: TRBV7-6; clone size: many; D gene: .; CDR3 protein: CASSPATPGDGYTF; CDR3 DNA: TGTGCCAGCAGCCCCGCCACTCCGGGAGATGGCTACACCTTC
J gene: TRBJ1-1; V gene: TRBV19; clone size: .; D gene: .; CDR3 protein: CASKDSENTEAFF; CDR3 DNA: TGTGCCAGTAAGGATAGCGAGAACACTGAAGCTTTCTTT
J gene: TRBJ2-7; V gene: TRBV29-1; clone size: .; D gene: TRBD1; CDR3 protein: CSVETGGYEQYF; CDR3 DNA: TGCAGCGTTGAGACAGGGGGTTACGAGCAGTACTTC
J gene: TRBJ1-1; V gene: TRBV7-9; clone size: many; D gene: .; CDR3 protein: CASRSGTHTEAFF; CDR3 DNA: TGTGCCAGCAGGTCCGGGACACACACTGAAGCTTTCTTT
J gene: TRBJ2-1; V gene: TRBV20-1; clone size: few; D gene: TRBD2; CDR3 protein: CSAFRLAGGYEQFF; CDR3 DNA: TGCAGTGCCTTTCGACTAGCGGGGGGGTACGAGCAGTTCTTC
J gene: TRBJ1-2; V gene: TRBV5-1; clone size: .; D gene: .; CDR3 protein: CASSLEGVAGYTF; CDR3 DNA: TGCGCCAGCAGCTTGGAAGGGGTTGCTGGCTACACCTTC
J gene: TRBJ1-1; V gene: TRBV13; clone size: few; D gene: .; CDR3 protein: CASSFGRDTEAFF; CDR3 DNA: TGTGCCAGCAGCTTCGGCAGGGACACTGAAGCTTTCTTT
J gene: TRBJ1-2; V gene: TRBV10-3; clone size: .; D gene: .; CDR3 protein: CAITPGNDGYTF; CDR3 DNA: TGTGCCATCACCCCGGGCAATGATGGCTACACCTTC
J gene: TRBJ2-1; V gene: TRBV28; clone size: many; D gene: TRBD2; CDR3 protein: CASSPPKWTSGYYNEQFF; CDR3 DNA: TGTGCCAGCAGTCCCCCCAAGTGGACTAGCGGTTACTACAATGAGCAGTTCTTC
J gene: TRBJ2-7; V gene: TRBV28; clone size: many; D gene: .; CDR3 protein: CASRGLGDDEQYF; CDR3 DNA: TGTGCCAGCAGAGGGCTAGGGGACGACGAGCAGTACTTC
J gene: TRBJ2-1; V gene: TRBV7-6; clone size: many; D gene: .; CDR3 protein: CASSLAASRGEQFF; CDR3 DNA: TGTGCCAGCAGCTTAGCCGCCAGCCGGGGTGAGCAGTTCTTC
J gene: TRBJ2-6; V gene: TRBV19; clone size: many; D gene: .; CDR3 protein: CASSIRDSGANVLTF; CDR3 DNA: TGTGCCAGTAGTATCCGGGACTCTGGGGCCAACGTCCTGACTTTC
J gene: TRBJ2-2; V gene: TRBV27; clone size: few; D gene: .; CDR3 protein: CASSLRVFGDTGELFF; CDR3 DNA: TGTGCCAGCAGTTTACGGGTCTTCGGAGACACCGGGGAGCTGTTTTTT
J gene: TRBJ1-1; V gene: TRBV30; clone size: .; D gene: .; CDR3 protein: CAWSVVSDTEAFF; CDR3 DNA: TGTGCCTGGAGTGTAGTCAGTGACACTGAAGCTTTCTTT
J gene: TRBJ1-5; V gene: TRBV12-3/TRBV12-4; clone size: many; D gene: .; CDR3 protein: CASSLGGGINQPQHF; CDR3 DNA: TGTGCCAGCAGTTTAGGGGGCGGTATCAATCAGCCCCAGCATTTT
J gene: TRBJ2-7; V gene: TRBV11-2; clone size: many; D gene: .; CDR3 protein: CASSPSLGQQVVAGADSTYEQYF; CDR3 DNA: TGTGCCAGCAGCCCCAGCCTGGGACAGCAAGTAGTAGCGGGTGCTGATTCTACCTACGAGCAGTACTTC
J gene: TRBJ1-1; V gene: TRBV4-1; clone size: .; D gene: .; CDR3 protein: CASSQDIGMNTEAFF; CDR3 DNA: TGCGCCAGCAGCCAAGATATAGGTATGAACACTGAAGCTTTCTTT
J gene: TRBJ1-4; V gene: TRBV9; clone size: few; D gene: TRBD1; CDR3 protein: CASSVWDRGAANEKLFF; CDR3 DNA: TGTGCCAGCAGCGTCTGGGACAGGGGCGCGGCTAATGAAAAACTGTTTTTT
J gene: TRBJ2-7; V gene: TRBV12-5; clone size: .; D gene: .; CDR3 protein: CASGQQLYEQYF; CDR3 DNA: TGTGCTAGTGGTCAACAGTTATACGAGCAGTACTTC
J gene: TRBJ1-5; V gene: TRBV19; clone size: .; D gene: TRBD1; CDR3 protein: CASRYGTGLYSNQPQHF; CDR3 DNA: TGTGCCAGTAGATACGGGACAGGGCTTTATAGCAATCAGCCCCAGCATTTT
J gene: TRBJ2-1; V gene: TRBV11-1; clone size: many; D gene: TRBD2; CDR3 protein: CASSRGLAQARSYNEQFF; CDR3 DNA: TGTGCCAGCAGCCGCGGACTAGCACAAGCTAGGTCCTACAATGAGCAGTTCTTC
J gene: TRBJ1-1; V gene: TRBV6-5; clone size: few; D gene: .; CDR3 protein: CASSYIWREGNTEAFF; CDR3 DNA: TGTGCCAGCAGTTACATCTGGAGGGAAGGGAACACTGAAGCTTTCTTT
J gene: TRBJ2-7; V gene: TRBV20-1; clone size: few; D gene: .; CDR3 protein: CSAREDAYEQYF; CDR3 DNA: TGCAGTGCTAGAGAAGATGCTTACGAGCAGTACTTC
J gene: TRBJ2-7; V gene: TRBV19; clone size: few; D gene: .; CDR3 protein: CASSIIPDRTEGEQYF; CDR3 DNA: TGTGCCAGTAGTATAATCCCCGACAGGACCGAGGGCGAGCAGTACTTC
J gene: TRBJ1-1; V gene: TRBV29-1; clone size: few; D gene: TRBD1; CDR3 protein: CSVTGGTEAFF; CDR3 DNA: TGCAGCGTTACAGGGGGAACTGAAGCTTTCTTT
J gene: TRBJ2-2; V gene: TRBV3-1; clone size: few; D gene: TRBD2; CDR3 protein: CASSQVAGGPNTGELFF; CDR3 DNA: TGTGCCAGCAGCCAAGTAGCGGGGGGTCCGAACACCGGGGAGCTGTTTTTT
J gene: TRBJ2-2; V gene: TRBV7-6; clone size: many; D gene: TRBD2; CDR3 protein: CASSLRLAGGGTGELFF; CDR3 DNA: TGTGCCAGCAGCTTACGACTAGCGGGAGGTGGCACCGGGGAGCTGTTTTTT
J gene: TRBJ2-7; V gene: TRBV4-2; clone size: few; D gene: .; CDR3 protein: CASSQEVRTYYEQYF; CDR3 DNA: TGTGCCAGCAGCCAAGAAGTCAGGACGTACTACGAGCAGTACTTC
J gene: TRBJ2-7; V gene: TRBV5-6; clone size: few; D gene: .; CDR3 protein: CASSVDTFYEQYF; CDR3 DNA: TGTGCCAGCAGCGTGGACACTTTCTACGAGCAGTACTTC
J gene: TRBJ1-1; V gene: TRBV20-1; clone size: few; D gene: .; CDR3 protein: CSGHDTNTEAFF; CDR3 DNA: TGCAGTGGTCACGACACGAACACTGAAGCTTTCTTT
J gene: TRBJ2-1; V gene: TRBV4-1; clone size: few; D gene: TRBD2; CDR3 protein: CASSQVFSGGNEQFF; CDR3 DNA: TGCGCCAGCAGCCAAGTGTTTAGCGGGGGCAATGAGCAGTTCTTC
J gene: TRBJ2-7; V gene: TRBV7-3; clone size: many; D gene: .; CDR3 protein: CASSPPGAYEQYF; CDR3 DNA: TGTGCCAGCAGCCCGCCGGGGGCCTACGAGCAGTACTTC
J gene: TRBJ1-3; V gene: TRBV6-5; clone size: few; D gene: .; CDR3 protein: CASSDRWSTNTIYF; CDR3 DNA: TGTGCCAGCAGCGACCGCTGGAGTACAAACACCATATATTTT
J gene: TRBJ2-2; V gene: TRBV12-3/TRBV12-4; clone size: .; D gene: TRBD2; CDR3 protein: CASIIAGYKGGELFF; CDR3 DNA: TGTGCCAGCATCATAGCGGGGTATAAGGGCGGGGAGCTGTTTTTT
J gene: TRBJ2-1; V gene: TRBV7-2; clone size: many; D gene: TRBD2; CDR3 protein: CASSLAVSSGGANEQFF; CDR3 DNA: TGTGCCAGCAGCTTAGCGGTCTCTAGCGGGGGGGCCAATGAGCAGTTCTTC
J gene: TRBJ1-5; V gene: TRBV3-1; clone size: few; D gene: TRBD1; CDR3 protein: CASSQDIGQGDQPQHF; CDR3 DNA: TGTGCCAGCAGCCAAGATATTGGACAGGGAGATCAGCCCCAGCATTTT
J gene: TRBJ2-1; V gene: TRBV27; clone size: many; D gene: TRBD2; CDR3 protein: CASSPSLAGQFF; CDR3 DNA: TGTGCCAGCAGTCCCTCACTAGCGGGGCAGTTCTTC
J gene: TRBJ1-1; V gene: TRBV9; clone size: few; D gene: TRBD1; CDR3 protein: CASSVEGAGNTEAFF; CDR3 DNA: TGTGCCAGCAGCGTAGAGGGGGCTGGGAACACTGAAGCTTTCTTT
J gene: TRBJ1-1; V gene: TRBV28; clone size: .; D gene: .; CDR3 protein: CATLSNRESTEAFF; CDR3 DNA: TGTGCCACCCTTTCAAACAGGGAAAGCACTGAAGCTTTCTTT
J gene: TRBJ2-7; V gene: TRBV27; clone size: many; D gene: TRBD1; CDR3 protein: CASSPRDRGLTSYEQYF; CDR3 DNA: TGTGCCAGCAGCCCCCGGGACAGGGGGCTAACCTCCTACGAGCAGTACTTC
J gene: TRBJ2-7; V gene: TRBV27; clone size: few; D gene: .; CDR3 protein: CASSLSSGDLTGHEQYF; CDR3 DNA: TGTGCCAGCAGTTTATCGTCCGGGGATCTTACGGGACACGAGCAGTACTTC
J gene: TRBJ2-7; V gene: TRBV27; clone size: few; D gene: .; CDR3 protein: CASSLSTDFYEQYF; CDR3 DNA: TGTGCCAGCAGTTTATCTACGGATTTCTACGAGCAGTACTTC
J gene: TRBJ2-1; V gene: TRBV12-3/TRBV12-4; clone size: .; D gene: TRBD1; CDR3 protein: CASSYEKVSGTDNEQFF; CDR3 DNA: TGTGCCAGCAGTTACGAGAAGGTCTCCGGGACAGACAATGAGCAGTTCTTC
J gene: TRBJ1-5; V gene: TRBV27; clone size: .; D gene: TRBD1; CDR3 protein: CASSLSFRIGTGSNQPQHF; CDR3 DNA: TGTGCCAGCAGTTTATCCTTCCGAATCGGGACAGGGAGCAATCAGCCCCAGCATTTT
J gene: TRBJ2-7; V gene: TRBV7-9; clone size: many; D gene: .; CDR3 protein: CASGFSYEQYF; CDR3 DNA: TGTGCCAGCGGTTTCTCCTACGAGCAGTACTTC
J gene: TRBJ1-5; V gene: TRBV28; clone size: .; D gene: .; CDR3 protein: CASSSPGRGANQPQHF; CDR3 DNA: TGTGCCAGCAGTTCTCCCGGGCGGGGGGCGAATCAGCCCCAGCATTTT